The following is a T cell receptor (beta chain) sequence with its context. This sample is drawn from a study of OX40 agonist ivuxolimab in advanced cancers. About the research overall: The treatment was a fully human IgG2 OX40 agonist, ivuxolimab.

Only in-frame clones appear in the TCRdb table, and some are missing; sequencing was by immunoSEQ multiplex PCR. This sample yields 9,000 to 10,000 clones, of which roughly 70% are seen a single time; roughly 25% belongs to the top ten. Germline values: CDR1 SGHVS, CDR2 FNYEAQ. V dropped 4 bases and J dropped 2 bases, with 12 bases sitting between them. The CDR3 contains 15 residues. The specimen was CD4+ or CD8+ T cells sorted from blood, collected in a trial of the OX40 agonist ivuxolimab. The sequence was collected from an adult with an advanced solid tumor such as melanoma, head and neck, liver or kidney cancer. The chain combines TRBV7-6 with TRBJ2-1; possible D gene TRBD2, 7 bases. The CDR3 DNA follows: TGTGCCAGCAGCTCCAGAGGGGGGGCCTACAATGAGCAGTTCTTC. Translating it yields CASSSRGGAYNEQFF.